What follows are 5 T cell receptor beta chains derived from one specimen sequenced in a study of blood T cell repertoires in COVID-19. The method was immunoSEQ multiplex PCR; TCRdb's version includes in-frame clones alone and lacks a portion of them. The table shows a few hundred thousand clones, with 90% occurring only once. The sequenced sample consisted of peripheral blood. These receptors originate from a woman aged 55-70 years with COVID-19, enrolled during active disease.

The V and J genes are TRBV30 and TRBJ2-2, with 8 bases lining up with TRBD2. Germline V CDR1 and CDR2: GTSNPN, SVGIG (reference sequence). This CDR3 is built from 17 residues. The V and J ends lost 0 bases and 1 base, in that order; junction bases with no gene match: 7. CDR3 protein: CAWSVLRSGGNTGELFF. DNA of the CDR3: TGTGCCTGGAGTGTACTTCGGAGCGGGGGGAACACCGGGGAGCTGTTTTTT.

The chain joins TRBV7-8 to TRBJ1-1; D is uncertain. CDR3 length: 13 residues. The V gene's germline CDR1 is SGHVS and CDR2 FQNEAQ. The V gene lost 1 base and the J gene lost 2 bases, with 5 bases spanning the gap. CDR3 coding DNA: TGTGCCAGCAGCTTAGAGAGAAACACTGAAGCTTTCTTT. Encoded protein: CASSLERNTEAFF.

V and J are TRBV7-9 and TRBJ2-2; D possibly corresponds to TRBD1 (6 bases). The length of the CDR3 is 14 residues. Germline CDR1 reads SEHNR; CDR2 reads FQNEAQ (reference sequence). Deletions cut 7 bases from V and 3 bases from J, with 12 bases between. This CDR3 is CASKPRQDTGELFF. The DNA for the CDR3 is TGTGCCAGCAAGCCGAGACAGGACACCGGGGAGCTGTTTTTT.

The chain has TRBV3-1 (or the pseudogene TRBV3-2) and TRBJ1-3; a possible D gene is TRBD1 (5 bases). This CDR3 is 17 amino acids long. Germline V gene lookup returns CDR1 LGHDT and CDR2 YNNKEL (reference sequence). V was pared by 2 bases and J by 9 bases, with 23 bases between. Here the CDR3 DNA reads TGTGCCAGCAGCCAAAACCCCTCCGGGACTCGGAGAAGCACCATATATTTT. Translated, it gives CASSQNPSGTRRSTIYF.

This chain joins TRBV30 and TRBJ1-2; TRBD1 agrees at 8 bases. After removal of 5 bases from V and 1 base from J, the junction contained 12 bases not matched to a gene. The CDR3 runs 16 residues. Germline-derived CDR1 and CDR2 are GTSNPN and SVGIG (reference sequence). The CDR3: CAWASGTGAINYGYTF. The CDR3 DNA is TGTGCCTGGGCTTCGGGGACAGGAGCTATTAACTATGGCTACACCTTC.